Below, one TCR beta chain is given with its context. The source of the sample is a study of blood T cells in healthy people across ages. About the study: The template switching approach captured approximately one barcoded beta molecule for every two T cells.

It was with a sample-barcoded 5' primer and a J-beta primer mix that a second PCR of roughly 7 to 12 cycles was run. No fewer than 2.5 million CDR3-containing paired-end reads came from each sample. TCRdb re-called the 5' RACE reads through MiXCR, storing one row per CDR3 protein. Altogether 730,000 or so distinct CDR3 sequences are present, roughly two fifths being singletons, with the ten largest covering more than 20%. The CDR3 has 17 amino acids. Germline loops: CDR1 SGHTA, CDR2 FQGNSA. V was clipped by 2 bases and J by 1 base, with 18 bases between them. This TCR came from a woman aged 55-69 years in good health. The sample was blood. The chain recombines TRBV7-2 with TRBJ2-7; unclear D gene. The CDR3 sequence is CASSLKPYGVNSYEQYF. The CDR3 bases are TGTGCCAGCAGCTTAAAACCCTATGGCGTCAATTCCTACGAGCAGTACTTC. The whole variable domain, filled in from reference TRBV7-2 and TRBJ2-7, reads GAGVSQSPSNKVTEKGKDVELRCDPISGHTALYWYRQSLGQGLEFLIYFQGNSAPDKSGLPSDRFSAERTGGSVSTLTIQRTQQEDSAVYLCASSLKPYGVNSYEQYFGPGTRLTVT.